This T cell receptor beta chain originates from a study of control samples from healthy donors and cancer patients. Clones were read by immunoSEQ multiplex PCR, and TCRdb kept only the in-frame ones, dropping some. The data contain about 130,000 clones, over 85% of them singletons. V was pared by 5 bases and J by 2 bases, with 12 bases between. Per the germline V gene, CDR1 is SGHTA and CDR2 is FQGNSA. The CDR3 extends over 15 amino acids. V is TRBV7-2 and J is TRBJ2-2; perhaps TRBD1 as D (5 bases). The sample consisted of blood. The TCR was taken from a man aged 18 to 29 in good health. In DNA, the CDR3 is TGTGCCAGCAGCATCAGAAGGGGAAACACCGGGGAGCTGTTTTTT. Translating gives CASSIRRGNTGELFF.